One and the same sample provided the 32 T cell receptor beta chains below, sequenced in a study of cytomegalovirus exposure and HLA in healthy donors. Amplification used 60 Vbeta primers and 13 Jbeta primers. Produced via immunoSEQ multiplex PCR; TCRdb's table is partial and in-frame only. Of roughly 130,000 clones listed, 70% to 85% are singletons. The sequenced material came from PBMCs. Source of these receptors: a boy aged 2 to 10 in good health and CMV-seronegative.

The chain combines TRBV7-9 with TRBJ2-2, with a weak D call TRBD2 (6 bases). The germline V and J ends were trimmed by 2 bases and 1 base, with 8 bases remaining between them. Germline V gene sequence: CDR1 SEHNR, CDR2 FQNEAQ (reference sequence). The CDR3 has 15 amino acids. CDR3 sequence: CASSLKGGNTGELFF. CDR3 DNA: TGTGCCAGCAGCTTAAAGGGAGGGAACACCGGGGAGCTGTTTTTT.

The chain uses TRBV6-5 and TRBJ2-3; D possibly corresponds to TRBD2 (5 bases). CDR3 length: 13 amino acids. Germline assignment: CDR1 MNHEY and CDR2 SVGAGI. Trimming shortened V by 5 bases and J by 2 bases, and 8 bases separated the two germline ends. This chain's CDR3 is CASSLDYTDTQYF. The CDR3 coding sequence is TGTGCCAGCAGTCTCGACTACACAGATACGCAGTATTTT.

This chain connects TRBV30 to TRBJ2-7; tentative D call: TRBD2 (5 bases). In germline, CDR1 is GTSNPN, CDR2 SVGIG (reference sequence). Trimming took off 0 bases at V and 1 base at J, with 13 bases between the two ends. The CDR3 covers 15 residues. The CDR3 region is CAWSVLAGDSYEQYF. In DNA, the CDR3 is TGTGCCTGGAGTGTACTGGCCGGGGATTCCTACGAGCAGTACTTC.

V usage is TRBV5-4 and J usage is TRBJ1-1, with D maybe TRBD1 (6 bases). This CDR3 is built from 14 residues. V lost 1 base to trimming and J lost 2 bases, with 9 bases between them. CDR1 SGHNT and CDR2 YYREEE come from the germline V gene (reference sequence). CDR3: CASSLTGINTEAFF. Here the CDR3 DNA reads TGTGCCAGCAGCTTGACAGGGATCAACACTGAAGCTTTCTTT.

V gene TRBV27 combines with J gene TRBJ1-2, with TRBD1 matching 8 bases. The germline CDR1 and CDR2 sequences are MNHEY and SMNVEV (reference sequence). J lost 2 bases, V lost 1 base, and 3 bases had no gene match. The CDR3 has 15 amino acids. For the CDR3, the DNA is TGTGCCAGCAGTTTATTGGCAGGGGGCAACTATGGCTACACCTTC. It codes for CASSLLAGGNYGYTF.

The chain recombines TRBV9 with TRBJ2-2; perhaps TRBD2 as D (5 bases). With 0 bases removed from V and 0 bases from J, the gap between germline ends came to 6 bases. CDR3 length: 15 amino acids. Germline V CDR1 and CDR2: SGDLS, YYNGEE. The CDR3 protein is CASSVVGANTGELFF. Written as DNA, the CDR3 is TGTGCCAGCAGCGTAGTCGGGGCGAACACCGGGGAGCTGTTTTTT.

The chain combines TRBV6-5 with TRBJ1-1, with a possible D match to TRBD1 (5 bases). Between the trimmed V and J ends, which lost 2 bases and 4 bases, there was a span of 11 bases. This CDR3 spans 14 amino acids. Germline V gives CDR1 MNHEY, CDR2 SVGAGI. The DNA for the CDR3 is TGTGCCAGCAGTTACGGCGGCAGGGTCACTGAAGCTTTCTTT. It specifies CASSYGGRVTEAFF.

On this clone: At one of its ends the junction is not consistent with the germline gene, which may arise from a read error. The chain is built from TRBV7-7 and TRBJ1-2, with 8 positions matching TRBD1. Germline loops: CDR1 SSHAT, CDR2 FNYEAQ (reference sequence). The CDR3 is made up of 12 amino acids. The CDR3 spells CASSLPGGPITF. The CDR3 nucleotides are TGTGCTAGCAGCTTGCCAGGGGGCCCTATTACCTTC. Based on the CDR3 plus reference TRBV7-7 and TRBJ1-2, the full variable domain is GAGVSQSPRYKVTKRGQDVTLRCDPISSHATLYWYQQALGQGPEFLTYFNYEAQPDKSGLPSDRFSAERPEGSISTLTIQRTEQRDSAMYRCASSLPGGPITFGSGTRLTVV.

The genes are TRBV13 and TRBJ1-1; TRBD1 matches 8 bases. V lost 5 bases to trimming and J lost 3 bases; unmatched junction nucleotides: 2. The CDR3 is 13 residues long. The V gene's germline CDR1 is PRHDT and CDR2 FYEKMQ (reference sequence). CDR3 in amino acids: CASSQGAYTEAFF. CDR3 in DNA: TGTGCCAGCAGCCAGGGGGCCTACACTGAAGCTTTCTTT.

In this sample, this clone turned up once. The genes are TRBV19 and TRBJ2-7; a possible D gene is TRBD2 (6 bases). The V and J ends lost 10 bases and 5 bases respectively, with 15 bases between them. The germline V gene encodes CDR1 LNHDA and CDR2 SQIVND (reference sequence). The CDR3 spans 12 residues. The CDR3 loop reads CAILTSSDEQYF. DNA for the CDR3: TGTGCCATCCTGACATCTAGCGACGAGCAGTACTTC. The full variable domain, completed using reference TRBV19 and TRBJ2-7, is DGGITQSPKYLFRKEGQNVTLSCEQNLNHDAMYWYRQDPGQGLRLIYYSQIVNDFQKGDIAEGYSVSREKKESFPLTVTSAQKNPTAFYLCAILTSSDEQYFGPGTRLTVT.

J is TRBJ2-1 and V is TRBV27, with 7 bases identical to TRBD1. With V trimmed by 5 bases and J by 3 bases, 4 bases remained unmatched. This CDR3 is built from 14 residues. From germline, CDR1 is MNHEY and CDR2 SMNVEV (reference sequence). In nucleotides, the CDR3 is TGTGCCAGCAGTCCCCGGACAGGCTACAATGAGCAGTTCTTC. Translated: CASSPRTGYNEQFF.

The DNA for the CDR3 is TGTGCCAGCAGCCTAGCCCCGATGGGGGGGCGCACAGATACGCAGTATTTT. It yields the protein CASSLAPMGGRTDTQYF. V usage is TRBV4-2 and J usage is TRBJ2-3; tentative D call: TRBD2 (7 bases). Germline-derived CDR1 and CDR2 are LGHNA and YNFKEQ. The CDR3 totals 17 residues. Trimming took off 4 bases at V and 1 base at J, with 18 bases between the two ends.

The chain is built from TRBV4-1 and TRBJ1-1; no reliable D call. The CDR3 consists of 13 residues. V was cut by 4 bases and J by 1 base, with 7 bases left in between. The germline V gene encodes CDR1 MGHRA and CDR2 YSYEKL. CDR3: CASSPTENTEAFF. CDR3 coding DNA: TGCGCCAGCAGCCCTACAGAGAACACTGAAGCTTTCTTT.

This clone was seen only once. The chain links TRBV7-9 to TRBJ2-6; a possible D gene is TRBD2 (5 bases). Deletions cut 3 bases from V and 3 bases from J, with 15 bases between. Per the germline V gene, CDR1 is SEHNR and CDR2 is FQNEAQ (reference sequence). The CDR3 is 17 amino acids. CDR3 amino acids: CASSFSGFRNGANVLTF. CDR3 DNA sequence: TGTGCCAGCAGCTTTTCGGGGTTTCGAAATGGGGCCAACGTCCTGACTTTC.

CDR3 sequence reads: CASSCNWPSGTTNNEQFF. Here the CDR3 DNA reads TGTGCCAGCAGTTGCAATTGGCCGTCCGGGACAACTAACAATGAGCAGTTCTTC. The V and J genes are TRBV27 and TRBJ2-1; D may be TRBD1 (6 bases). The CDR3 has 18 amino acids. The V end was cut by 4 bases, the J end by 5 bases, with 24 bases between. Per the germline V gene, CDR1 is MNHEY and CDR2 is SMNVEV (reference sequence).

The J gene is TRBJ1-4, the V gene TRBV28; D not resolved. From germline, CDR1 is MDHEN and CDR2 SYDVKM. The CDR3 has 15 amino acids. V was trimmed by 11 bases and J by 3 bases, leaving 19 bases between them. CDR3 nucleotide sequence: TGTGCCTCCACTCCGGGAGGCGAACCTAATGAAAAACTGTTTTTT. It encodes CASTPGGEPNEKLFF.

The chain joins TRBV9 to TRBJ2-2; 7 bases are a match to TRBD1. The J segment lost 1 base and the V segment lost 4 bases, leaving 4 bases of the junction unmatched. The CDR3 is 15 residues long. From germline, CDR1 is SGDLS and CDR2 YYNGEE. The CDR3 region is CASSPGTVNTGELFF. DNA for the CDR3: TGTGCCAGCAGCCCGGGGACAGTGAACACCGGGGAGCTGTTTTTT.

This clone appeared a single time. CDR3 sequence (DNA): TGTGCCTGGAGAGCGGACAGGGCTTGGAATCAGCCCCAGCATTTT. Translating gives CAWRADRAWNQPQHF. The chain employs TRBV30 and TRBJ1-5, with TRBD1 matching 8 bases. This CDR3 comprises 15 residues. Trimming at V came to 3 bases and at J to 4 bases, leaving 8 bases not matched to a gene. Germline V lookup: CDR1 GTSNPN, CDR2 SVGIG (reference sequence).

For the CDR3, the DNA is TGTGCCAGCAGTCCGTGGACAGGCTCTTCCGATGGCTACACCTTC. Translating gives CASSPWTGSSDGYTF. V is TRBV27 and J is TRBJ1-2; 7 bases are a match to TRBD1. CDR1 MNHEY and CDR2 SMNVEV come from the germline V gene (reference sequence). V trimming: 5 bases; J trimming: 6 bases; junction bases outside the gene matches: 12. The length of the CDR3 is 15 residues.

The rearrangement links TRBV19 to TRBJ2-5; 9 bases match TRBD2. This CDR3 is 19 amino acids long. Germline assignment: CDR1 LNHDA and CDR2 SQIVND (reference sequence). The V and J ends lost 4 bases and 4 bases, in that order; junction bases with no gene match: 19. The CDR3 bases are TGTGCCAGTAGTACTCCCCCTCGGGTGAGCGGGAGGTGGTCAGAGACCCAGTACTTC. Residues: CASSTPPRVSGRWSETQYF.

The V gene is TRBV14, the J gene TRBJ2-1; 8 bases are a match to TRBD2. This CDR3 has 15 residues. CDR1 and CDR2 from the germline V gene are SGHDN and FVKESK. V shed 4 bases and J 9 bases; nucleotides not matched to a gene: 11. The DNA for the CDR3 is TGTGCCAGCAGCCCGAGGACTAGCTGGTTGGTTGAGCAGTTCTTC. Translated, it gives CASSPRTSWLVEQFF.

V gene TRBV19 combines with J gene TRBJ2-2; TRBD1 matches at 7 bases. This CDR3 spans 16 amino acids. J was trimmed by 0 bases and V by 5 bases; bases with no gene match: 6. Germline V gene lookup returns CDR1 LNHDA and CDR2 SQIVND (reference sequence). Here the CDR3 reads CASSVPGQTNTGELFF. CDR3 bases: TGTGCCAGTAGTGTTCCGGGACAGACGAACACCGGGGAGCTGTTTTTT.

The chain has TRBV7-9 and TRBJ1-5, with 9 nucleotides matching TRBD1. Germline values: CDR1 SEHNR, CDR2 FQNEAQ (reference sequence). V was clipped by 5 bases and J by 3 bases; unmatched bases: 5. The CDR3 loop spans 15 amino acids. The CDR3 DNA follows: TGTGCCAGCAGCGAAGACAGGGGGACCAATCAGCCCCAGCATTTT. As protein: CASSEDRGTNQPQHF.

The chain recombines TRBV29-1 with TRBJ1-2; D may be TRBD1 (6 bases). Trimming pared 2 bases from V and 4 bases from J, leaving 11 bases between. This CDR3 is 13 amino acids long. Germline loops: CDR1 SQVTM, CDR2 ANQGSEA. CDR3 in DNA: TGCAGCGTTGAAAGGGGGGGAAGCTATGGCTACACCTTC. It yields the protein CSVERGGSYGYTF.

The chain carries TRBV29-1 and TRBJ1-4; a weak D match, TRBD1 (6 bases). CDR1 and CDR2 from the germline V gene are SQVTM and ANQGSEA. This CDR3 is 14 amino acids long. Between the trimmed V and J ends, which lost 4 bases and 10 bases, there was a span of 19 bases. The CDR3 protein is CSVAGNRAVGKLFF. CDR3 nucleotides: TGCAGCGTTGCCGGGAACAGGGCTGTTGGAAAACTGTTTTTT.

The rearrangement links TRBV6-6 to TRBJ1-6, with D unresolved. Per the germline V gene, CDR1 is MNHNY and CDR2 is SVGAGI (reference sequence). The V end lost 2 bases, the J end lost 10 bases, and 6 bases lay between the germline ends. The CDR3 extends over 12 amino acids. The CDR3 nucleotides read TGTGCCAGCAGTTACACGGTATCACCCCTCCACTTT. It specifies CASSYTVSPLHF.

The chain employs TRBV27 and TRBJ1-1, with D uncertain. The CDR3 runs to 15 residues. V lost 2 bases and J 1 base, leaving 11 bases between the germline ends. The germline CDR1 and CDR2 sequences are MNHEY and SMNVEV (reference sequence). The CDR3 spells CASSLKGGRNTEAFF. For the CDR3, the DNA is TGTGCCAGCAGTTTAAAGGGAGGGCGGAACACTGAAGCTTTCTTT.

The chain recombines TRBV27 with TRBJ2-3; 9 bases match TRBD1. The trim removed 4 bases at V and 6 bases at J, leaving 5 bases unmatched. This CDR3 has 14 residues. Germline CDR1 MNHEY, CDR2 SMNVEV (reference sequence). CDR3 DNA sequence: TGTGCCAGCAGTTCGGGACAGGGTAGGGATACGCAGTATTTT. Amino acids: CASSSGQGRDTQYF.

The J gene is TRBJ2-5, the V gene TRBV9, with D possibly matching TRBD1 (6 bases). The last part of the DNA fits TRBJ2-7 better; the J call may be wrong. CDR1 and CDR2 (germline): SGDLS, YYNGEE. This CDR3 contains 14 residues. CDR3 amino acids: CASSVETGPYEQYF. In nucleotides, the CDR3 is TGTGCCAGCAGCGTAGAGACAGGCCCCTACGAGCAGTACTTC.

This chain links TRBV11-2 with TRBJ1-5; the D gene is possibly TRBD1 (5 bases). The germline gives CDR1 SGHAT, CDR2 FQNNGV. The CDR3 loop spans 15 amino acids. Trimming removed 1 base at V and 4 bases at J, with 11 bases between. This CDR3 is CASSLGGVMNQPQHF. CDR3 bases: TGTGCCAGCAGCTTAGGGGGGGTCATGAATCAGCCCCAGCATTTT.

The rearrangement joins TRBV18 to TRBJ1-2; D gene ambiguous. The CDR3 is made up of 16 amino acids. The V end was cut by 3 bases, the J end by 0 bases, with 14 bases between. Per germline, CDR1 KGHSH and CDR2 LQKENI. CDR3 nucleotides: TGTGCCAGCTCACCGGTGAGGGCCCCCGCTAACTATGGCTACACCTTC. It codes for CASSPVRAPANYGYTF.

The chain carries TRBV7-9 and TRBJ2-5; the D is unclear. V was pared by 2 bases and J by 1 base, with 11 bases between. From germline, CDR1 is SEHNR and CDR2 FQNEAQ (reference sequence). This CDR3 is 15 amino acids long. The DNA of the CDR3 is TGTGCCAGCAGCTTAAGTAGGTACAGCCAAGAGACCCAGTACTTC. Translating gives CASSLSRYSQETQYF.